These 29 T cell receptor beta chains share one sample of origin, sequenced in a study of CD8 T cells in Susac syndrome. Random hexamers were used to reverse transcribe an amount of roughly 0.45 to 1 ug RNA. MiXCR, applied by TCRdb to the immunoSEQ multiplex PCR reads, yields one record per CDR3 protein. The table has a few hundred thousand distinct CDR3 sequences, 65% to 90% seen once; the top ten hold 0.21%. The specimen was CD8+ T cells from PBMCs. The source is a human donor with multiple sclerosis.

The rearrangement links TRBV27 to TRBJ2-7; D tentatively fits TRBD1 or TRBD2 (5 bases each). V lost 2 bases and J 3 bases, leaving 11 bases between the germline ends. Germline V gene data show CDR1 as MNHEY and CDR2 as SMNVEV (reference sequence). The CDR3 runs to 14 residues. CDR3 amino acids: CASSLDGTIYEQYF. The CDR3 nucleotides read TGTGCCAGCAGTTTAGACGGGACCATCTACGAGCAGTACTTC.

The J gene is TRBJ1-2, the V gene TRBV7-8; unclear D gene. Trimming shortened V by 4 bases and J by 6 bases, and 21 bases separated the two germline ends. Per germline, CDR1 SGHVS and CDR2 FQNEAQ. The CDR3 runs 16 residues. The CDR3, as DNA: TGTGCCAGCAGCTCCATTCGAAGCGATAGGTCGGATGGCTACACCTTC. It yields the protein CASSSIRSDRSDGYTF. The whole variable domain, filled in from reference TRBV7-8 and TRBJ1-2, reads GAGVSQSPRYKVAKRGQDVALRCDPISGHVSLFWYQQALGQGPEFLTYFQNEAQLDKSGLPSDRFFAERPEGSVSTLKIQRTQQEDSAVYLCASSSIRSDRSDGYTFGSGTRLTVV.

V is TRBV19 and J is TRBJ2-7, with 9 bases that match TRBD1. V was pared by 7 bases and J by 6 bases, with 10 bases of the junction left unmatched. The germline V gene has CDR1 LNHDA and CDR2 SQIVND (reference sequence). The CDR3 has 14 residues. CDR3 region: CASKPGQGKGEQYF. CDR3 DNA sequence: TGTGCCAGTAAACCGGGACAGGGAAAGGGCGAGCAGTACTTC.

J is TRBJ2-7 and V is TRBV6-2 or TRBV6-3; D is possibly TRBD1 or TRBD2 (6 bases each). V was clipped by 1 base and J by 0 bases, with 25 bases between them. CDR3 length: 20 amino acids. Germline CDR1 is MNHEY and CDR2 is SVGEGT. This CDR3 is CASSYFSGASAKISSYEQYF. CDR3 bases: TGTGCCAGCAGTTACTTTTCGGGGGCTAGCGCAAAAATTAGCTCCTACGAGCAGTACTTC.

This clonotype showed up just a few times. The rearrangement links TRBV5-1 to TRBJ2-7, with TRBD1 matching 10 bases. Germline CDR1 SGHRS, CDR2 YFSETQ. The CDR3 totals 15 residues. The J segment lost 5 bases and the V segment lost 3 bases, leaving 8 bases of the junction unmatched. The CDR3 reads CASSSGTGVLDEQYF. As DNA, the CDR3 is TGCGCCAGCAGCTCCGGGACAGGGGTTTTGGACGAGCAGTACTTC.

V is TRBV27 and J is TRBJ2-2; 11 bases align to TRBD1. Germline assignment: CDR1 MNHEY and CDR2 SMNVEV (reference sequence). V lost 3 bases and J lost 5; bases outside the gene matches: 5. The CDR3 length is 16 residues. The CDR3 loop is CASSFPGTGGTGELFF. Written as DNA, the CDR3 is TGTGCCAGCAGTTTCCCCGGGACAGGGGGGACCGGGGAGCTGTTTTTT.

This clonotype was counted a single time. V usage is TRBV28 and J usage is TRBJ2-7; 8 positions agree with TRBD1. V lost 7 bases and J lost 0; bases outside the gene matches: 8. From germline, CDR1 is MDHEN and CDR2 SYDVKM. CDR3 length equals 15 residues. The CDR3 sequence: CASKLGTGGSYEQYF. In DNA form, the CDR3 reads TGTGCCAGCAAGCTAGGGACAGGAGGCTCCTACGAGCAGTACTTC.

This sequence joins TRBV10-3 and TRBJ1-2; 9 positions agree with TRBD1. With V trimmed by 3 bases and J by 0 bases, 5 bases remained unmatched. The CDR3 spans 16 residues. The germline gives CDR1 ENHRY, CDR2 SYGVKD. The DNA of the CDR3 is TGTGCCATCAGTGACAGGACAGGGGCGGCTAACTATGGCTACACCTTC. Its translation: CAISDRTGAANYGYTF.

The chain has TRBV11-2 and TRBJ2-3; 8 bases fit TRBD2. The CDR3 loop spans 17 amino acids. Germline trimming cut 5 bases from V and 1 base from J; bases unmatched to any gene: 11. Germline lookup yields CDR1 SGHAT and CDR2 FQNNGV. The CDR3 sequence: CASSLGIAGPRTDTQYF. The CDR3 DNA sequence: TGTGCCAGCAGCCTCGGGATAGCGGGACCACGCACAGATACGCAGTATTTT.

The chain uses TRBV2 and TRBJ1-3; 7 nucleotides agree with TRBD1. There are 24 residues in the CDR3. The germline V gene has CDR1 SNHLY and CDR2 FYNNEI. With 2 bases clipped from V and 4 bases from J, the junction kept 32 bases outside the gene matches. The CDR3 DNA follows: TGTGCCAGCAGTGAACCTTGGGACAGTTACTCGGATCATCCTGCTTCGGTCCTCGGAAACACCATATATTTT. Translation gives CASSEPWDSYSDHPASVLGNTIYF. Combining the CDR3 with reference TRBV2 and TRBJ1-3 gives the whole variable domain EPEVTQTPSHQVTQMGQEVILRCVPISNHLYFYWYRQILGQKVEFLVSFYNNEISEKSEIFDDQFSVERPDGSNFTLKIRSTKLEDSAMYFCASSEPWDSYSDHPASVLGNTIYFGEGSWLTVV.

This sequence joins TRBV7-8 and TRBJ2-2; tentative D call: TRBD2 (6 bases). The V gene's germline CDR1 is SGHVS and CDR2 FQNEAQ. The CDR3 covers 19 residues. Deletions cut 5 bases from V and 3 bases from J, with 25 bases between. The CDR3 loop reads CASSLFERGTGLDTGELFF. The CDR3 DNA sequence: TGTGCCAGCAGCCTCTTTGAACGGGGGACGGGTCTGGACACCGGGGAGCTGTTTTTT.

This clonotype was seen once. J is TRBJ2-7 and V is TRBV12-3 or TRBV12-4; D may correspond to TRBD1 or TRBD2 (7 bases each). This CDR3 is 16 amino acids long. The ends were cut back, 11 bases at V and 2 bases at J, with 25 bases in the middle. The CDR3 loop reads CAPSLGGRQGAYEQYF. The CDR3, as DNA: TGTGCCCCCAGTTTGGGGGGGAGGCAGGGGGCCTACGAGCAGTACTTC.

The J gene is TRBJ1-1, the V gene TRBV28; 11 bases are a match to TRBD1. J lost 3 bases, V lost 9 bases, and 15 bases had no gene match. The CDR3 runs to 17 residues. Germline V lookup: CDR1 MDHEN, CDR2 SYDVKM. In nucleotides, the CDR3 is TGTGCCAGTTTCCACCGGACAGGGGGCGCGGGGTACACTGAAGCTTTCTTT. This sequence encodes CASFHRTGGAGYTEAFF.

The chain links TRBV20-1 to TRBJ2-1, with TRBD2 matching over 9 bases. The CDR3 consists of 15 residues. Germline CDR1 and CDR2: DFQATT and SNEGSKA (reference sequence). J lost 6 bases, V lost 6 bases, and 12 bases had no gene match. Here the CDR3 reads CSAERGGRAFNEQFF. The CDR3 region has the DNA TGCAGTGCGGAAAGGGGCGGGAGGGCCTTCAATGAGCAGTTCTTC.

This clonotype occurred a few times. The rearrangement joins TRBV24-1 to TRBJ1-5; D unclear. Germline V gene data show CDR1 as KGHDR and CDR2 as SFDVKD. With 3 bases removed from V and 8 bases from J, the gap between germline ends came to 7 bases. This CDR3 comprises 12 residues. Here the CDR3 reads CATSDGLEPQHF. In nucleotides, the CDR3 is TGTGCCACCAGTGATGGCTTGGAGCCCCAGCATTTT.

This clonotype has just one count. The gene calls are TRBV13 and TRBJ2-1; D is perhaps TRBD2 (5 bases). The CDR3 runs to 16 residues. V was cut by 5 bases and J by 2 bases, with 16 bases left in between. From germline, CDR1 is PRHDT and CDR2 FYEKMQ (reference sequence). The CDR3 here is CASSILYGDPYNEQFF. CDR3 nucleotides: TGTGCCAGCAGCATACTATACGGGGATCCCTACAATGAGCAGTTCTTC.

The chain uses TRBV7-9 and TRBJ2-2; a possible D gene is TRBD1 (5 bases). Deletions cut 5 bases from V and 5 bases from J, with 9 bases between. CDR3 length: 13 amino acids. CDR1 is SEHNR, CDR2 FQNEAQ, per germline (reference sequence). This chain's CDR3 is CASSPDITGELFF. CDR3 DNA sequence: TGTGCCAGCAGCCCGGACATAACCGGGGAGCTGTTTTTT.

The chain employs TRBV9 and TRBJ2-7, with a possible D match to TRBD1 (5 bases). The CDR3 contains 14 residues. Per germline, CDR1 SGDLS and CDR2 YYNGEE. Trimming shortened V by 5 bases and J by 6 bases, and 18 bases separated the two germline ends. The CDR3: CASSLGAATGEQYF. The CDR3 nucleotides are TGTGCCAGCAGTCTAGGCGCGGCCACAGGCGAGCAGTACTTC.

The chain links TRBV25-1 to TRBJ2-2, with TRBD1 matching 7 bases. Germline V gene data show CDR1 as MGHDK and CDR2 as SYGVNS. This CDR3 is 17 amino acids long. With 2 bases clipped from V and 2 bases from J, the junction kept 8 bases outside the gene matches. The CDR3: CASSEPLDRANTGELFF. DNA of the CDR3: TGTGCCAGCAGTGAACCCCTCGACAGGGCAAACACCGGGGAGCTGTTTTTT.

The chain employs TRBV30 and TRBJ1-5; D is ambiguous. Per the germline V gene, CDR1 is GTSNPN and CDR2 is SVGIG (reference sequence). With 0 bases removed from V and 9 bases from J, the gap between germline ends came to 9 bases. The CDR3 covers 12 residues. The CDR3 protein is CAWSVSSWPQHF. CDR3 DNA sequence: TGTGCCTGGAGTGTTTCGTCGTGGCCCCAGCATTTT.

V gene TRBV7-2 combines with J gene TRBJ2-4, with 12 bases lining up with TRBD2. This CDR3 spans 18 amino acids. The germline gives CDR1 SGHTA, CDR2 FQGNSA. J lost 0 bases, V lost 5 bases, and 8 bases had no gene match. For the CDR3, the DNA is TGTGCCAGCAGCGCCGGGACTAGCGGGTTGCTAGCCAAAAACATTCAGTACTTC. It specifies CASSAGTSGLLAKNIQYF.

This clonotype showed up just once. The chain recombines TRBV4-1 with TRBJ2-7, with unresolved D. Germline CDR1 reads MGHRA; CDR2 reads YSYEKL. There are 15 residues in the CDR3. Deletions cut 0 bases from V and 3 bases from J, with 12 bases between. The CDR3 loop is CASSQERTYHYEQYF. In DNA form, the CDR3 reads TGCGCCAGCAGCCAAGAGCGGACCTATCACTACGAGCAGTACTTC.

The V and J genes are TRBV6-5 and TRBJ2-5; 10 bases map to TRBD2. The CDR3 sequence is 15 residues long. V was clipped by 2 bases and J by 2 bases; unmatched bases: 2. CDR1 and CDR2 (germline): MNHEY, SVGAGI. The CDR3 is CASSYAGLAQETQYF. CDR3 nucleotides: TGTGCCAGCAGTTACGCGGGACTAGCGCAAGAGACCCAGTACTTC.

J is TRBJ2-5 and V is TRBV30; D is unresolved. CDR1 GTSNPN and CDR2 SVGIG come from the germline V gene (reference sequence). The CDR3 totals 15 residues. V gave up 2 bases and J gave up 2 bases, with 15 bases separating them. Written as DNA, the CDR3 is TGTGCCTGGAGTCCGGGCGTTCAAAATCAAGAGACCCAGTACTTC. Protein sequence: CAWSPGVQNQETQYF.

This chain uses TRBV7-8 with TRBJ2-3, with 8 bases lining up with TRBD2. The CDR3 runs to 15 residues. Looked up from germline, CDR1 is SGHVS and CDR2 is FQNEAQ. Losses at the gene ends were 4 bases for V and 3 bases for J; bases not matched to a gene: 6. CDR3 DNA: TGTGCCAGCAGCTCACTAGCGGTGGTAACAGATACGCAGTATTTT. Its translation: CASSSLAVVTDTQYF.

This clonotype was picked up a small number of times. The chain couples TRBV28 to TRBJ2-5, with 7 bases identical to TRBD2. Germline V gene data show CDR1 as MDHEN and CDR2 as SYDVKM. The junction had 7 bases not matched to a gene; V was cut back by 3 bases and J by 6 bases. This CDR3 region has 14 residues. This CDR3 reads CASSLLTSPKTQYF. In DNA, the CDR3 is TGTGCCAGCAGTTTGCTGACTAGCCCAAAGACCCAGTACTTC.

This chain links TRBV20-1 with TRBJ2-2; 11 positions match TRBD2. This CDR3 contains 17 residues. Per the germline V gene, CDR1 is DFQATT and CDR2 is SNEGSKA (reference sequence). The J segment lost 1 base and the V segment lost 2 bases, leaving 6 bases of the junction unmatched. The CDR3 spells CSARPTLAGENTGELFF. CDR3 bases: TGCAGTGCTAGACCAACACTAGCGGGAGAGAACACCGGGGAGCTGTTTTTT.

This clonotype was seen a single time. V is TRBV28 and J is TRBJ2-1, with D unresolved. CDR3 length equals 13 residues. Trimming took 6 bases from V and 2 from J, leaving 8 bases between them. Germline CDR1 is MDHEN and CDR2 is SYDVKM. CDR3 in amino acids: CASSKGAYNEQFF. The CDR3, as DNA: TGTGCCAGCAGCAAGGGTGCCTACAATGAGCAGTTCTTC.

This clonotype was seen ten or more times. The chain carries TRBV5-5 and TRBJ2-7; D remains unclear. V shed 0 bases and J shed 6 bases, with 4 bases lying between them. The germline V gene encodes CDR1 SGHKS and CDR2 YYEKEE (reference sequence). This CDR3 spans 11 amino acids. CDR3 sequence reads: CASSLVGEQYF. CDR3 sequence (DNA): TGTGCCAGCAGCTTGGTCGGCGAGCAGTACTTC.